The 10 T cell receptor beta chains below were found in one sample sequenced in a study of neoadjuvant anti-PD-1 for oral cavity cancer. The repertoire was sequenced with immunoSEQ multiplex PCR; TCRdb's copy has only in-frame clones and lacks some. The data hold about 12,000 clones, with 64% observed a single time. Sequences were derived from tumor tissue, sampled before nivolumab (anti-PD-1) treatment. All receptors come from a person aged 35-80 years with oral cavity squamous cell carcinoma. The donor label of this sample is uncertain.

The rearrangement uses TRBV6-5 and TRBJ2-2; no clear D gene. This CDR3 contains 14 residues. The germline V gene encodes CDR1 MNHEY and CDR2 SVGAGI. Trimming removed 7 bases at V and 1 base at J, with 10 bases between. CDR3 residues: CASKPRRNTGELFF. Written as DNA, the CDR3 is TGTGCCAGCAAACCCCGCAGGAACACCGGGGAGCTGTTTTTT.

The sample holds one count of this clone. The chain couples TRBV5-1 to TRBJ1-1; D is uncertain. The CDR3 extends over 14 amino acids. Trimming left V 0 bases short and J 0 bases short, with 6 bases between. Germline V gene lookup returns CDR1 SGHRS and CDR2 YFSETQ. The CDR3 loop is CASSLEGVNTEAFF. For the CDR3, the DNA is TGCGCCAGCAGCTTGGAGGGAGTGAACACTGAAGCTTTCTTT.

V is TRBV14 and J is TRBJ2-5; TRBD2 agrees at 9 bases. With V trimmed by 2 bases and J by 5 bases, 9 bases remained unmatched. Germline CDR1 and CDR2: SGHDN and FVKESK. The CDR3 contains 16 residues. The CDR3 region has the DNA TGTGCCAGCAGCCAATTGTCTAGCGGGGACAAGGAGACCCAGTACTTC. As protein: CASSQLSSGDKETQYF.

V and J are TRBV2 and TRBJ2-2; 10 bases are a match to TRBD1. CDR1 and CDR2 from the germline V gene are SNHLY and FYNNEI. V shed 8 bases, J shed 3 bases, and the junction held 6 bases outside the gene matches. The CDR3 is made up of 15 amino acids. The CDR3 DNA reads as TGTGCCAGCTTCGACAGGGGGCGGGACACCGGGGAGCTGTTTTTT. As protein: CASFDRGRDTGELFF. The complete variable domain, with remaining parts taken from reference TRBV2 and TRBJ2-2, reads EPEVTQTPSHQVTQMGQEVILRCVPISNHLYFYWYRQILGQKVEFLVSFYNNEISEKSEIFDDQFSVERPDGSNFTLKIRSTKLEDSAMYFCASFDRGRDTGELFFGEGSRLTVL.

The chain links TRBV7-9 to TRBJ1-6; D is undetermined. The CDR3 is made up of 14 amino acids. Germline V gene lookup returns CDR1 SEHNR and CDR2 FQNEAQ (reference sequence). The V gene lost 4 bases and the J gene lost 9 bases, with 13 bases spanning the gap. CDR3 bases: TGTGCCAGCAGCTCTCCGGGGAGGAGTTCACCCCTCCACTTT. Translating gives CASSSPGRSSPLHF.

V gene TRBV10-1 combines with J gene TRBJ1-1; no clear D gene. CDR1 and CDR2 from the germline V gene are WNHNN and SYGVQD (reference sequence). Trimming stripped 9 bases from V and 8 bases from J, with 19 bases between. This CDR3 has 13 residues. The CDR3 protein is CASSKKGDAEAFF. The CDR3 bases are TGCGCCAGTAGTAAAAAGGGTGATGCAGAAGCTTTCTTT.

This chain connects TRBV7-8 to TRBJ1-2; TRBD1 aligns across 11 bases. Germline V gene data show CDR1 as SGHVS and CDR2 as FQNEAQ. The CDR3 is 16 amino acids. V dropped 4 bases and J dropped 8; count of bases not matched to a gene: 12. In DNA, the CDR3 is TGTGCCAGCAGCTCAGGGACAGGGGGGGCCCTAGAGGGCTACACCTTC. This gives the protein CASSSGTGGALEGYTF. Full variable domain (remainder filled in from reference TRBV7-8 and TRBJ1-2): GAGVSQSPRYKVAKRGQDVALRCDPISGHVSLFWYQQALGQGPEFLTYFQNEAQLDKSGLPSDRFFAERPEGSVSTLKIQRTQQEDSAVYLCASSSGTGGALEGYTFGSGTRLTVV.

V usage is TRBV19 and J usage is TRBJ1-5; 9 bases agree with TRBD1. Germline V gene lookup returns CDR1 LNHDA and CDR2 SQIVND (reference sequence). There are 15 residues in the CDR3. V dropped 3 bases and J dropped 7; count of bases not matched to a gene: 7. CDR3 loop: CASSIGQGYAQPQHF. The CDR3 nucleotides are TGTGCCAGTAGTATCGGACAGGGGTATGCACAGCCCCAGCATTTT.

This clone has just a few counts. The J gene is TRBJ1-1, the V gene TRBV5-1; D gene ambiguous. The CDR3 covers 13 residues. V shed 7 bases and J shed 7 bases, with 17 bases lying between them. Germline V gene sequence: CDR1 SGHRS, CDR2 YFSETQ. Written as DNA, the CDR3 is TGCGCCAGCGCCGAGGAACAGCCGCTTGAAGCTTTCTTT. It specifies CASAEEQPLEAFF.

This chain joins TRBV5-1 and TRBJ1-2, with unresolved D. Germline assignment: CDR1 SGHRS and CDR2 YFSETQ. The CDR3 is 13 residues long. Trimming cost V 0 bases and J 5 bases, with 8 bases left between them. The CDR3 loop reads CASSLALEYGYTF. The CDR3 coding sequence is TGCGCCAGCAGCTTGGCTCTGGAATATGGCTACACCTTC. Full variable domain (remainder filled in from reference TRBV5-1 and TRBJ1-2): KAGVTQTPRYLIKTRGQQVTLSCSPISGHRSVSWYQQTPGQGLQFLFEYFSETQRNKGNFPGRFSGRQFSNSRSEMNVSTLELGDSALYLCASSLALEYGYTFGSGTRLTVV.